This T cell receptor beta chain emerged from a study of blood T cell repertoires in COVID-19 (dated by TCRdb to the early 2020s). With respect to the entire study: Samples from collaborators originated in the United States, Italy and Spain and spanned both the acute and convalescent phases of COVID-19. The prospective study material was composed of cDNA or gDNA derived from T cells, B-cell-depleted T cells, or PBMCs. The dataset comprised deeply sampled blood TCRbeta repertoires from subjects exposed to, actively infected with, or recovered from COVID-19. The repertoires were made available in a free public database intended to serve as a resource for research on the immune response to SARS-CoV-2. The samples were drawn from two sources: the first 160 participants of the ongoing ImmuneRACE study, and 1,200 or so subjects contributed by 6 global collaborators. A de-identified subject ID, COVID-19 status, age in years and sex were almost always included in the sample metadata. Where available, HLA class I and class II types were taken from metadata supplied by the sample provider and were not determined by assay-based typing.

The immunoSEQ Assay, a bias-controlled multiplex PCR, was used to amplify TCRbeta CDR3 regions from genomic DNA. For the original study's pipeline: The number of nucleated cells in each sample was estimated by amplification of reference gene primers within the assay. Sequence reads were collapsed and filtered to measure the absolute abundance of every unique TCRbeta CDR3 rearrangement. For each sample, productive Simpson clonality was calculated by taking the square root of Simpson's diversity index across productive rearrangements. TCRdb retrieved this table from immuneACCESS and kept in-frame rearrangements only. Not all clones are present; in checked studies, unresolved V genes account for under half, and no reason is known for the remainder. The V and J calls and clone size are taken from that table; D and trimming were inferred from the DNA. Across this sample there are some 90,000 clones, with 89% seen only once. Clones ranked in the top ten supply roughly 8.7% of the sample.

A word on this clone: Its antigen has not been determined. No quality values exist for individual bases; no much larger clone is one base distant.

What the research found in general, with its limitations: The amount of clinical and demographic metadata varied by source and participant and was provided uncurated.

The collaborating institutions used their own protocols to collect whole blood in K2EDTA tubes. For TCRbeta analysis, collaborators shipped samples as frozen whole blood, isolated PBMCs, or DNA extracted from either of those sample types. The CDR3, cysteine through phenylalanine, is 14 amino acids long. Of all the DNA, just the CDR3 is kept, 42 bases in frame from base 1. Sequences MDHEN (CDR1) and SYDVKM (CDR2) are obtained from the germline V gene. V was cut back by 7 bases and J by 2 bases, leaving a gap of 14 bases between them. This chain joins TRBV28 to TRBJ1-1, with the D gene call left open. Sequencing used peripheral blood. The TCR originated in a man between 50 and 59 years old with acute or convalescent COVID-19. In nucleotide form, the sequence is TGTGCCAGCACCGAGTCGAGGCGTAACACTGAAGCTTTCTTT. Translated, this is CASTESRRNTEAFF. Reference TRBV28 and TRBJ1-1 genes cover what lies past the CDR3, so the full variable domain is DVKVTQSSRYLVKRTGEKVFLECVQDMDHENMFWYRQDPGLGLRLIYFSYDVKMKEKGDIPEGYSVSREKKERFSLILESASTNQTSMYLCASTESRRNTEAFFGQGTRLTVV.